This TCR beta chain was recovered during a study of T cell changes during pregnancy in multiple sclerosis. Assay: immunoSEQ multiplex PCR; the TCRdb copy retains only in-frame clones and omits some. The table shows about 61,000 clones, with 85% to 90% occurring only once. Looked up from germline, CDR1 is MNHEY and CDR2 is SVGAGI. With V trimmed by 0 bases and J by 3 bases, 7 bases remained unmatched. The CDR3 has 16 residues. The V and J genes are TRBV6-5 and TRBJ1-1; 7 nucleotides align to TRBD1. This receptor was taken from a female donor in good health, enrolled as a control in a pregnancy study. The sequencing here drew on peripheral blood, taken in the first trimester of pregnancy. This chain's CDR3 is CASSYSVGGLDTEAFF. CDR3 DNA sequence: TGTGCCAGCAGTTACTCCGTAGGGGGCTTGGACACTGAAGCTTTCTTT.